The rows below give T cell receptor beta chains drawn from one sample of a study of cytomegalovirus exposure and HLA in healthy donors. Profiling relied on immunoSEQ multiplex PCR, and the TCRdb table lists in-frame clones only, not all of them. The sample contains roughly 190,000 clones, roughly 81% of which appear only once. Sequencing used PBMCs. All receptors come from a woman aged 30 to 39 in good health and CMV-seropositive. The CDR3 runs from the conserved cysteine through the conserved F or W. The D gene is left open where the match is weak. The listing skips clone size in some rows; elsewhere it reads once, few, many or a size class.

V gene	clone size	CDR3 length	D gene	J gene	CDR3 protein	CDR3 DNA
TRBV11-2	-	15	TRBD2	TRBJ2-3	CASSPRLAGLDTQYF	TGTGCCAGCAGCCCTCGACTAGCGGGTTTAGATACGCAGTATTTT
TRBV6-1	-	15	TRBD1	TRBJ2-1	CASRTDRGGYNEQFF	TGTGCCAGCAGAACGGACAGGGGCGGCTACAATGAGCAGTTCTTC
TRBV14	-	15	-	TRBJ1-1	CASSQFRGLNTEAFF	TGTGCCAGCAGCCAATTCCGAGGGTTGAACACTGAAGCTTTCTTT
TRBV19	-	15	TRBD1	TRBJ2-7	CASSLQGSSSYEQYF	TGTGCCAGTAGCCTACAGGGGTCGAGCTCCTACGAGCAGTACTTC
TRBV5-6	-	16	-	TRBJ1-5	CASSLAAGTHNQPQHF	TGTGCCAGCAGCTTGGCAGCCGGGACACATAATCAGCCCCAGCATTTT
TRBV28	-	15	-	TRBJ2-7	CASSRPTGGAYEQYF	TGTGCCAGCAGTCGCCCGACCGGGGGAGCCTACGAGCAGTACTTC
TRBV27	-	15	-	TRBJ1-5	CASSYAGAGNQPQHF	TGTGCCAGCAGCTATGCAGGGGCGGGCAATCAGCCCCAGCATTTT
TRBV5-8	-	17	-	TRBJ2-1	CASSLNPTPLETNEQFF	TGTGCCAGCAGCTTGAATCCCACTCCACTAGAGACTAACGAGCAGTTCTTC
TRBV7-2	-	14	-	TRBJ2-7	CASSSQQGSYEQYF	TGTGCCAGCAGCTCCCAACAGGGCTCCTACGAGCAGTACTTC
TRBV7-9	-	14	-	TRBJ1-1	CASTNGTWSTEAFF	TGTGCCAGCACGAACGGGACATGGAGCACTGAAGCTTTCTTT
TRBV11-2	-	16	TRBD1	TRBJ1-2	CASSLSGTGAFYGYTF	TGTGCCAGCAGCTTAAGCGGTACAGGGGCCTTCTATGGCTACACCTTC
TRBV28	few	17	TRBD1	TRBJ2-3	CASSLTGTGDLGDTQYF	TGTGCCAGCAGTTTAACCGGGACAGGGGATTTAGGGGATACGCAGTATTTT
TRBV18	-	17	-	TRBJ2-4	CASSPPLGGLTLSIQYF	TGTGCCAGCTCACCACCCCTTGGTGGACTTACTTTATCCATTCAGTACTTC